This T cell receptor (beta chain) emerged from a study of Ad26.COV2.S vaccination and SARS-CoV-2 variants. Notes on the study in general: Spike-specific TCR breadth in vaccine recipients exceeded that seen in placebo recipients.

Sequencing used immunoSEQ multiplex PCR; TCRdb keeps in-frame clones, though not all of them. In the table there are roughly 380,000 clones, 87% of which are singletons. Treatment here: roughly 20 received Ad26.COV2.S at low or high dose, single or two shots; five or six received placebo; per-sample allocation not given. The investigators took samples on day 63 after the first vaccine or placebo injection. CDR3 length: 16 residues. V was clipped by 2 bases and J by 7 bases; unmatched bases: 8. CDR1 and CDR2 (germline): MGHRA, YSYEKL. Regarding this clone: As yet, its antigen is unknown.

Here the sequenced sample was peripheral blood, taken in a trial of Ad26.COV2.S vaccine versus placebo. The V and J genes are TRBV4-1 and TRBJ2-5; 12 bases fit TRBD1. The TCR sequence derives from a person between 18 and 60 years old who received the Ad26.COV2.S COVID-19 vaccine or a placebo. The CDR3 bases are TGCGCCAGCAGCCAATACCCGGGACAGGGGGCAGGGACCCAGTACTTC. The encoded protein is CASSQYPGQGAGTQYF.